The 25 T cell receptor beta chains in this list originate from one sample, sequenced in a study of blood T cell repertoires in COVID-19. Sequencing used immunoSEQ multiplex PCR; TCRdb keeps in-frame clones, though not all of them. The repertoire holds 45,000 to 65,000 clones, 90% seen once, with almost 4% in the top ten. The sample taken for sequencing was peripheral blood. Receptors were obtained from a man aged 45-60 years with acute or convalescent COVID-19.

CDR3 DNA: TGTGCCAGCAGCTTTAACAGCGGAGGCGCGAATGAGCAGTTCTTC. It yields the protein CASSFNSGGANEQFF. The chain carries TRBV5-6 and TRBJ2-1; tentatively, D is TRBD2 (5 bases). Germline V gene sequence: CDR1 SGHDT, CDR2 YYEEEE. CDR3 size: 15 residues. V lost 2 bases, J lost 7 bases, and 16 bases lay in between. The variable domain in full, completed from reference TRBV5-6 and TRBJ2-1, reads DAGVTQSPTHLIKTRGQQVTLRCSPKSGHDTVSWYQQALGQGPQFIFQYYEEEERQRGNFPDRFSGHQFPNYSSELNVNALLLGDSALYLCASSFNSGGANEQFFGPGTRLTVL.

CDR3 sequence (DNA): TGTGCCTGGTTTAGGGGCGAGTACACCGGGGAGCTGTTTTTT. Its protein is CAWFRGEYTGELFF. The chain employs TRBV30 and TRBJ2-2, with D possibly TRBD1 on 5 matching bases. Trimming took 5 bases from V and 3 from J, leaving 13 bases between them. Germline-derived CDR1 and CDR2 are GTSNPN and SVGIG (reference sequence). The length of the CDR3 is 14 residues.

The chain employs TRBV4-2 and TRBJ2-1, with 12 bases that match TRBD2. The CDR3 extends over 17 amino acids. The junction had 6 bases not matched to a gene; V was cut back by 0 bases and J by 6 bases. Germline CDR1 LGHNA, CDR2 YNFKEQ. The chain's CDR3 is CASSQESRLAGVNEQFF. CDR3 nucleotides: TGTGCCAGCAGCCAAGAATCACGACTAGCGGGAGTCAATGAGCAGTTCTTC.

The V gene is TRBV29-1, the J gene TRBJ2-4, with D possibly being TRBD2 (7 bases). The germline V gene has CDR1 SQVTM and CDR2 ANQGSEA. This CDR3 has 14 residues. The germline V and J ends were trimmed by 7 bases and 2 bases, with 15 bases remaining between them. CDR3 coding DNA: TGCAGCGCCGAAGGGGGGGCAACCAAAAACATTCAGTACTTC. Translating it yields CSAEGGATKNIQYF.

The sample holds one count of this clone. CDR3 sequence (DNA): TGTGCCAGCTCACCAGGGGCAGCAGAGACCCAGTACTTC. This sequence encodes CASSPGAAETQYF. The rearrangement uses TRBV18 and TRBJ2-5; D is perhaps TRBD1 (5 bases). Germline V CDR1 and CDR2: KGHSH, LQKENI. Trimming stripped 2 bases from V and 4 bases from J, with 8 bases between. This CDR3 contains 13 residues.

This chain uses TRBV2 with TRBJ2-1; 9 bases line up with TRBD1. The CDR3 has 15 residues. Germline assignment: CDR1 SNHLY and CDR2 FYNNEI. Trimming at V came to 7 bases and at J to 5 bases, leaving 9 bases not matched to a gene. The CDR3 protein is CASKPAGTGNNEQFF. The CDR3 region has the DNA TGTGCCAGCAAACCGGCGGGGACAGGGAACAATGAGCAGTTCTTC.

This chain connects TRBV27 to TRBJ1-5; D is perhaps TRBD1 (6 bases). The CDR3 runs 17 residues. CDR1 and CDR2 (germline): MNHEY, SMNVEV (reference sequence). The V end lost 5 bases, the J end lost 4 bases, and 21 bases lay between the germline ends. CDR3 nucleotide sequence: TGTGCCAGCAGTCCCCGTGTTTTTCGGGACAAAAATCAGCCCCAGCATTTT. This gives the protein CASSPRVFRDKNQPQHF.

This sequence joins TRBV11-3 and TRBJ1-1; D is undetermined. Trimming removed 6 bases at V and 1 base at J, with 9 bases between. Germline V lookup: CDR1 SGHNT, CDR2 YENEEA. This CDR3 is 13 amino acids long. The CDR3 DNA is TGTGCCAGCAGGTCGACACAGAACACTGAAGCTTTCTTT. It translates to CASRSTQNTEAFF.

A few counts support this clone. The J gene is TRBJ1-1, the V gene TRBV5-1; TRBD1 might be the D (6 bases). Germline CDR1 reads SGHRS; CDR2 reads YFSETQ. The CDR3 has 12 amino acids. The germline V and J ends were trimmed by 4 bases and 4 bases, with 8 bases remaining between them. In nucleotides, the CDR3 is TGCGCCAGCAGCACAGGGTCCACTGAAGCTTTCTTT. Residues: CASSTGSTEAFF.

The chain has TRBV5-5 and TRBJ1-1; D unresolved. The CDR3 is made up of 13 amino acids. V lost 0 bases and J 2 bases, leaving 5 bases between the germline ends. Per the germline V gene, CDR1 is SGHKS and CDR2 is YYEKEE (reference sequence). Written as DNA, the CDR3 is TGTGCCAGCAGCTTGGACACCAACACTGAAGCTTTCTTT. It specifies CASSLDTNTEAFF. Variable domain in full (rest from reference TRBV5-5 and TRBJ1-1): DAGVTQSPTHLIKTRGQQVTLRCSPISGHKSVSWYQQVLGQGPQFIFQYYEKEERGRGNFPDRFSARQFPNYSSELNVNALLLGDSALYLCASSLDTNTEAFFGQGTRLTVV.

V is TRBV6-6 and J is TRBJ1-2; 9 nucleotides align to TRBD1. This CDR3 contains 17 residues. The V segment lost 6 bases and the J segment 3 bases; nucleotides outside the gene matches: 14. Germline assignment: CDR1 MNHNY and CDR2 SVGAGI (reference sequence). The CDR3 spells CASSRRQGGLGDYGYTF. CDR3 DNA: TGTGCCAGCAGCCGGAGACAGGGGGGTTTAGGGGACTATGGCTACACCTTC.

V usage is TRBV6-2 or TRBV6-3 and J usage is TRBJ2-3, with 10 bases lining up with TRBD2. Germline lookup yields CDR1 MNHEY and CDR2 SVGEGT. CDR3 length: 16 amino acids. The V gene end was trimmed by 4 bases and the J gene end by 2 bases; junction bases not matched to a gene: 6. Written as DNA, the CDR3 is TGTGCCAGCAGTTCGGGACTAGCGAGAAACACAGATACGCAGTATTTT. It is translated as CASSSGLARNTDTQYF.

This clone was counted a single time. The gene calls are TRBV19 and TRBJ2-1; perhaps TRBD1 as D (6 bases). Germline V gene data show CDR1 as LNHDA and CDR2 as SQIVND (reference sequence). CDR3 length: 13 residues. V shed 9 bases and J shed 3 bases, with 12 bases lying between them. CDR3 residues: CASGDTHYNEQFF. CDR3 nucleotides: TGTGCCAGCGGGGACACCCACTACAATGAGCAGTTCTTC. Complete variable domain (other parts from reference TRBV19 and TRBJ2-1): DGGITQSPKYLFRKEGQNVTLSCEQNLNHDAMYWYRQDPGQGLRLIYYSQIVNDFQKGDIAEGYSVSREKKESFPLTVTSAQKNPTAFYLCASGDTHYNEQFFGPGTRLTVL.

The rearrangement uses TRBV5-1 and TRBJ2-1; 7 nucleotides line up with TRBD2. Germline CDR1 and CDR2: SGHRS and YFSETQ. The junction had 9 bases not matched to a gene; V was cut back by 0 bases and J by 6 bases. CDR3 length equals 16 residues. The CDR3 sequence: CASSLARTGGRNEQFF. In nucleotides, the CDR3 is TGCGCCAGCAGCTTGGCTAGGACGGGAGGCCGCAATGAGCAGTTCTTC.

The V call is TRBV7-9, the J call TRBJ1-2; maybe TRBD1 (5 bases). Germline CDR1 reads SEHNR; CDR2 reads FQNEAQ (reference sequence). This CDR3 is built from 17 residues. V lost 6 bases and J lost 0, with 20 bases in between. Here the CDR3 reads CASSVTTDPLANYGYTF. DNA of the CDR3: TGTGCCAGCAGTGTCACGACAGACCCCCTTGCTAACTATGGCTACACCTTC. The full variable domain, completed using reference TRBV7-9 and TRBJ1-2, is DTGVSQNPRHKITKRGQNVTFRCDPISEHNRLYWYRQTLGQGPEFLTYFQNEAQLEKSRLLSDRFSAERPKGSFSTLEIQRTEQGDSAMYLCASSVTTDPLANYGYTFGSGTRLTVV.

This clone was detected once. CDR3 protein: CASSVGLAGGGEQFF. Written as DNA, the CDR3 is TGTGCCAGCAGCGTGGGACTAGCGGGAGGAGGTGAGCAGTTCTTC. This chain uses TRBV9 with TRBJ2-1, with 15 bases identical to TRBD2. The CDR3 covers 15 residues. CDR1 SGDLS and CDR2 YYNGEE come from the germline V gene. J gave up 9 bases and V 2 bases, and 3 bases lay outside the gene matches.

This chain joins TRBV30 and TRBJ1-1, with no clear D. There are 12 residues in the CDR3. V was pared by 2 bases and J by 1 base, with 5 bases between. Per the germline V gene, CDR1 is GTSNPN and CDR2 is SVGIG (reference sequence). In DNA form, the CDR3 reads TGTGCCTGGAGTCCACAGAACACTGAAGCTTTCTTT. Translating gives CAWSPQNTEAFF.

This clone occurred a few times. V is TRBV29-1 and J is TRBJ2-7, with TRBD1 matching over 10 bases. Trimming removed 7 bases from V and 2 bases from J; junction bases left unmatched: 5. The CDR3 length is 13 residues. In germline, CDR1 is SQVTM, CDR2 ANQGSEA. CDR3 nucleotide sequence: TGCAGCGCTGGACAGGGGGGTGCCTACGAGCAGTACTTC. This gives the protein CSAGQGGAYEQYF.

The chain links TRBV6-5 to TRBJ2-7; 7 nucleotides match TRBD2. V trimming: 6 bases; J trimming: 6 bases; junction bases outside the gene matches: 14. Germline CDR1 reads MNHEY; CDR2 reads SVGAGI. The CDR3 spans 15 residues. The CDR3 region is CASRNGGGSRLEQYF. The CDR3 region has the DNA TGTGCCAGCAGGAATGGGGGGGGATCCCGGCTCGAGCAGTACTTC.

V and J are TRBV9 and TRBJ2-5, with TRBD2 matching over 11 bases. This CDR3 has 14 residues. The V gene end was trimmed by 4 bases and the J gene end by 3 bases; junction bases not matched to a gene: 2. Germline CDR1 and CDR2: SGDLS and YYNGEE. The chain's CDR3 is CASSKTSGKETQYF. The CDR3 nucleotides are TGTGCCAGCAGCAAGACTAGCGGGAAAGAGACCCAGTACTTC.

CDR3 residues: CATSAGGGYTGELFF. Written as DNA, the CDR3 is TGTGCCACCAGTGCCGGTGGGGGGTACACCGGGGAGCTGTTTTTT. The V and J genes are TRBV24-1 and TRBJ2-2; weak D call: TRBD2 (6 bases). Germline V gene data show CDR1 as KGHDR and CDR2 as SFDVKD. V lost 5 bases and J lost 3, with 12 bases in between. This CDR3 region has 15 residues.

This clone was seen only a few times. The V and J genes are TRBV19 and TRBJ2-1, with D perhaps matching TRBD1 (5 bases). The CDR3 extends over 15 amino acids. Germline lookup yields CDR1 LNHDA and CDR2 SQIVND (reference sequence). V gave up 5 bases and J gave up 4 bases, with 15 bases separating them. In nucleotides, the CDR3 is TGTGCCAGTAGTGTGACAGTACCCTATTACAATGAGCAGTTCTTC. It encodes CASSVTVPYYNEQFF. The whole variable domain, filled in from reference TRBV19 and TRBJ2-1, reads DGGITQSPKYLFRKEGQNVTLSCEQNLNHDAMYWYRQDPGQGLRLIYYSQIVNDFQKGDIAEGYSVSREKKESFPLTVTSAQKNPTAFYLCASSVTVPYYNEQFFGPGTRLTVL.

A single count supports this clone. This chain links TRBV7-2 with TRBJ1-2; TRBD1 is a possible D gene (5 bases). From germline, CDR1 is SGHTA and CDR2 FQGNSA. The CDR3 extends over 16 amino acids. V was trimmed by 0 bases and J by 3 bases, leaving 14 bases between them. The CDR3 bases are TGTGCCAGCAGCTTAGCGCAGGGCTCCATTTACTATGGCTACACCTTC. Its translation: CASSLAQGSIYYGYTF.

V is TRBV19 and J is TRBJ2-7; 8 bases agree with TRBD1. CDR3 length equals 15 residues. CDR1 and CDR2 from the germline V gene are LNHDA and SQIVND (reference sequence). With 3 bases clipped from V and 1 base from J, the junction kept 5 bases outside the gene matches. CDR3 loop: CASSIQTGVSYEQYF. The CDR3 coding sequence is TGTGCCAGTAGTATTCAGACAGGGGTTTCCTACGAGCAGTACTTC.

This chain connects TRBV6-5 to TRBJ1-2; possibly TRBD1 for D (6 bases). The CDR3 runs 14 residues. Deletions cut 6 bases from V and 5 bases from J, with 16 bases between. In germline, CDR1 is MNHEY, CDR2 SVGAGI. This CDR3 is CASRGGGSLYGYTF. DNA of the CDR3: TGTGCCAGCAGAGGGGGGGGTAGTCTTTATGGCTACACCTTC.